The present entry profiles one TCR beta chain with its context. The antigen is unknown. V trimming: 10 bases; J trimming: 4 bases; junction bases outside the gene matches: 9. This CDR3 is built from 15 residues. Germline CDR1 reads ENHRY; CDR2 reads SYGVKD. This entry belongs to a study of cytomegalovirus exposure and HLA in healthy donors. Findings and limits, study-wide: Per a later analysis, 15,000 to 20,000 TCR beta sequences showed association with HLA alleles at 0.05 false discovery rate. Researchers counted roughly 150 TCR beta chains as cytomegalovirus-associated.

Use of 60 Vbeta and 13 Jbeta primers characterized the PCR. The data were produced by immunoSEQ multiplex PCR, yet TCRdb's version contains in-frame clones alone and is incomplete. The sample shows under 200,000 clones, around 80% of them seen only once. Sequenced input: PBMCs. This TCR was recovered from a man aged 40-50 years in good health and CMV-seronegative. The chain combines TRBV10-3 with TRBJ1-4, with TRBD1 matching 10 bases. The CDR3 is CATGTGELGNEKLFF. The CDR3 DNA follows: TGTGCCACCGGGACAGGGGAGTTAGGTAATGAAAAACTGTTTTTT.